The present T cell receptor (beta chain) was sequenced within a study of identical twins. Study conclusions and caveats: Out-of-frame alpha sequences shared between twins exhibited an excess of low generation probability. For monozygotic twins, models underestimated out-of-frame TCR alpha sharing. Zero-insertion analyses might be partly confounded by invariant T cells like MAIT and iNKT.

TCRdb reprocessed the 5' RACE reads with MiXCR, giving one entry per CDR3 protein. The sample lists roughly 1.6 million distinct CDR3 sequences, 32% occurring once. Healthy Caucasians supplied all donations. This clonotype was seen many times. The antigen is not known. V gave up 6 bases and J gave up 5 bases, with 16 bases separating them. Germline loops: CDR1 MDHEN, CDR2 SYDVKM. This CDR3 spans 14 amino acids. The V gene is TRBV28, the J gene TRBJ1-2, with D unclear. The receptor was derived from a newborn girl in good health. Sequences were obtained from cord blood. The CDR3 region has the DNA TGTGCCAGCAGCCCCACAGCCAGGCGATATGGCTACACCTTC. It translates to CASSPTARRYGYTF.